This T cell receptor (beta chain) came from a study of blood T cell repertoires in COVID-19. About the research overall: The cDNA or gDNA used as material had been derived from T cells, B-cell-depleted T cells, or PBMCs.

Per the original methods: It was from reference gene primer amplification that nucleated cell counts were estimated. Profiling relied on immunoSEQ multiplex PCR, and the TCRdb table lists in-frame clones only, not all of them. V and J calls and clone size are given by that table; D and trimming were obtained from the DNA. The sample has approximately 350,000 clones, about nine tenths seen once. Patients at the Seattle site were enrolled during active infection and followed longitudinally. This CDR3 spans 13 amino acids. Germline V gives CDR1 MNHEY, CDR2 SVGEGT. V dropped 5 bases and J dropped 2 bases, with 10 bases sitting between them.

The sequence derives from a woman aged 70 to 79 with COVID-19, enrolled during active disease. Sequences were obtained from peripheral blood. The chain has TRBV6-2 or TRBV6-3 and TRBJ2-7; the D is unclear. The chain's CDR3 is CASSGRVPYEQYF. The CDR3 bases are TGTGCCAGCAGTGGTCGGGTCCCCTACGAGCAGTACTTC.